This is a list of T cell receptor beta chains from one sample in a study of cytomegalovirus exposure and HLA in healthy donors. Generated by immunoSEQ multiplex PCR, the TCRdb table keeps only in-frame clones and is missing some. The listing records tens of thousands of clones. Sequences were obtained from PBMCs. These receptors were taken from a female donor in good health and CMV-seropositive. Both conserved end residues are trimmed from each CDR3. D genes are given only for firm matches.

j_gene: TRBJ2-7
d_gene: TRBD2
v_gene: TRBV7-2
CDR3aa: ASSPGLAGGPY

j_gene: TRBJ1-2
d_gene: NA
v_gene: TRBV28
CDR3aa: ASSLPGAGFYGYT

j_gene: TRBJ2-5
d_gene: NA
v_gene: TRBV5-4
CDR3aa: ASSLGPLEETQY

j_gene: TRBJ1-6
d_gene: NA
v_gene: TRBV2
CDR3aa: ASSGGEGGDYNSPLH

j_gene: TRBJ2-7
d_gene: TRBD2
v_gene: TRBV9
CDR3aa: ASSVGGGGPHEQY

j_gene: TRBJ2-7
d_gene: TRBD2
v_gene: TRBV7-2
CDR3aa: ASSLGGRGVQY

j_gene: TRBJ2-7
d_gene: TRBD1
v_gene: TRBV27
CDR3aa: ASSPPGTGAYEQY

j_gene: TRBJ2-7
d_gene: NA
v_gene: TRBV19
CDR3aa: ASSIDPSPSYEQY

j_gene: TRBJ2-7
d_gene: NA
v_gene: TRBV7-9
CDR3aa: ASSPRDFVPHYEQY

j_gene: TRBJ1-1
d_gene: NA
v_gene: TRBV10-3
CDR3aa: AIRYAGNTEAF

j_gene: TRBJ2-1
d_gene: TRBD2
v_gene: TRBV7-6
CDR3aa: ASSYSAGGGNEQF

j_gene: TRBJ1-2
d_gene: TRBD1
v_gene: TRBV19
CDR3aa: ASSPGQSSGYT

j_gene: TRBJ2-7
d_gene: NA
v_gene: TRBV6-1
CDR3aa: AIRLGLEQY

j_gene: TRBJ2-7
d_gene: NA
v_gene: TRBV5-1
CDR3aa: ASSSTGTTYEQY

j_gene: NA
d_gene: TRBD2
v_gene: TRBV6-5
CDR3aa: ASSYRDYSYEQY

j_gene: TRBJ1-4
d_gene: NA
v_gene: TRBV6-5
CDR3aa: ASRYSDSLNEKLF

j_gene: TRBJ2-1
d_gene: TRBD2
v_gene: TRBV6-5
CDR3aa: ASSAPGLERAEQF

j_gene: TRBJ2-7
d_gene: NA
v_gene: TRBV11-2
CDR3aa: ASSLGQGDYEQY

j_gene: TRBJ2-2
d_gene: NA
v_gene: TRBV19
CDR3aa: ASRSAARATGELF

j_gene: TRBJ2-5
d_gene: TRBD2
v_gene: TRBV7-2
CDR3aa: ASSLTPGLATKETQY

j_gene: TRBJ1-2
d_gene: TRBD1
v_gene: TRBV7-9
CDR3aa: ASSPTGGSYGYT

j_gene: TRBJ1-1
d_gene: NA
v_gene: TRBV19
CDR3aa: ATRGGNTEAF

j_gene: TRBJ1-1
d_gene: NA
v_gene: TRBV6-4
CDR3aa: ASSDSSRGTEAF

j_gene: TRBJ2-7
d_gene: TRBD1
v_gene: TRBV19
CDR3aa: ASSISRGQGIREQY

j_gene: TRBJ2-1
d_gene: TRBD1
v_gene: TRBV7-3
CDR3aa: ASSSGQGHNEQF

j_gene: TRBJ1-1
d_gene: NA
v_gene: TRBV21-1
CDR3aa: ASSKGGTRGRNTEAF

j_gene: TRBJ2-7
d_gene: NA
v_gene: TRBV18
CDR3aa: ASSPSGQTYEQY

j_gene: TRBJ2-3
d_gene: TRBD2
v_gene: TRBV29-1
CDR3aa: SAIAGGATDTQY

j_gene: TRBJ2-7
d_gene: NA
v_gene: TRBV25-1
CDR3aa: ASTPRGAVYEQY

j_gene: TRBJ2-1
d_gene: TRBD2
v_gene: TRBV28
CDR3aa: ASSPTGLAADNEQF

j_gene: TRBJ1-2
d_gene: TRBD1
v_gene: TRBV4-1
CDR3aa: ASSQYRDRAYGYT